This TCR beta chain was recorded in a study of blood T cell repertoires in COVID-19 (dated by TCRdb to the early 2020s). Looking at the study overall: The collaborator samples originated in the United States, Italy and Spain and spanned the acute and convalescent phases of COVID-19. The material from the prospective study consisted of cDNA or gDNA derived from T cells, B-cell-depleted T cells, or PBMCs. Where available, HLA class I and class II types were taken from metadata supplied by the sample provider and were not determined by assay-based typing. The repertoires were made available in a free public database intended to serve as a resource for research on the immune response to SARS-CoV-2. The sample metadata nearly always contained a de-identified subject ID, COVID-19 status, age in years and sex. The dataset comprised deeply sampled blood TCRbeta repertoires from subjects exposed to, actively infected with, or recovered from COVID-19. The samples were drawn from two sources: the first 160 participants of the ongoing ImmuneRACE study, and over 1,000 subjects contributed by 6 global collaborators.

TCRbeta CDR3 regions were amplified from genomic DNA using the immunoSEQ Assay, a bias-controlled multiplex PCR. Turning to the authors' computational methods: The number of nucleated cells in each sample was estimated from the amplification of reference gene primers within the assay. To quantify the absolute abundance of each unique TCRbeta CDR3 rearrangement, sequence reads were collapsed and filtered. For each sample, productive Simpson clonality was calculated as the square root of Simpson's diversity index over productive rearrangements. The source is immuneACCESS, and TCRdb retained only in-frame sequences with V and J called. Part of the clones is not carried over; for the studies checked, unresolved V genes explain less than half of this, and the remainder is unexplained. From that table come the V and J calls and clone size; the DNA was used to work out D and trimming. The sample has about 190,000 clones on record, under 80% of them singletons. The ten largest clonotypes hold around 12% of the sample.

Trimming accounts for 2 bases at V and 8 bases at J, while the number of junction bases matched to no gene is 8. The CDR3 runs 15 amino acids, cysteine and phenylalanine included. Only the CDR3 DNA is retained, 45 bases long and in frame from the first base. CDR1 and CDR2 (MNHNY, SVGAGI) derive from the germline V gene (reference sequence). The paper as a whole reports these results and caveats: How much clinical and demographic metadata was included differed by source and by participant, and the metadata was provided uncurated.

Worth noting for this clone: The antigen this receptor binds is unknown. Base qualities are missing; no much larger clone stands one base away.

Collaborating institutions collected whole blood in K2EDTA tubes following their own protocols. For TCRbeta analysis, collaborator samples were shipped as frozen whole blood, as isolated PBMCs, or as DNA extracted from either sample type. The chain joins TRBV6-6 to TRBJ1-1, with TRBD1 matching 10 junction bases. The sequenced sample was peripheral blood. This receptor was obtained from a woman aged 50 to 65 with acute or convalescent COVID-19. DNA sequence: TGTGCCAGCAGTTACCCGGGGGGACAGGGGTCCGAAGCTTTCTTT. Its product reads: CASSYPGGQGSEAFF.